Listed here are 4 T cell receptor beta chains from one sample, sequenced in a study of T cell responses to AZD1222 COVID-19 vaccine. The data were produced by immunoSEQ multiplex PCR, yet TCRdb's version contains in-frame clones alone and is incomplete. The sample consists of 150,000 or so clones, roughly 91% of them appearing once. The source material was peripheral blood, sampled on day 0 of AZD1222 vaccination. Receptors originate from an adult in good health.

This clone was seen a few times. This sequence joins TRBV10-3 and TRBJ1-2; TRBD1 matches at 10 bases. Germline CDR1 and CDR2: ENHRY and SYGVKD. V lost 6 bases and J lost 9; bases outside the gene matches: 7. CDR3 length: 13 amino acids. The CDR3 loop reads CAIRSGTGERYTF. DNA of the CDR3: TGTGCCATCAGGTCCGGGACAGGGGAGCGCTACACCTTC.

The CDR3 sequence is CASSANYRDSGYTF. CDR3 bases: TGCGCCAGCAGCGCCAATTACAGGGATTCTGGCTACACCTTC. The V call is TRBV5-1, the J call TRBJ1-2; maybe TRBD1 (6 bases). CDR3 size: 14 residues. The V end was cut by 4 bases, the J end by 7 bases, with 17 bases between. Germline CDR1 SGHRS, CDR2 YFSETQ.

This chain links TRBV13 with TRBJ2-3; tentatively, D is TRBD2 (5 bases). The CDR3 extends over 12 amino acids. Per the germline V gene, CDR1 is PRHDT and CDR2 is FYEKMQ (reference sequence). V was pared by 5 bases and J by 8 bases, with 11 bases between. This CDR3 reads CASSPLRGTQYF. The CDR3 nucleotides are TGTGCCAGCAGCCCACTTCGGGGTACGCAGTATTTT.

The V call is TRBV27, the J call TRBJ2-5; D may match TRBD1 or TRBD2 (6 bases each). Germline CDR1 reads MNHEY; CDR2 reads SMNVEV (reference sequence). The CDR3 is 16 residues long. V lost 0 bases and J 0 bases, leaving 11 bases between the germline ends. The CDR3 is CASSLSGGLYQETQYF. CDR3 sequence (DNA): TGTGCCAGCAGTTTATCGGGGGGCCTGTACCAAGAGACCCAGTACTTC.